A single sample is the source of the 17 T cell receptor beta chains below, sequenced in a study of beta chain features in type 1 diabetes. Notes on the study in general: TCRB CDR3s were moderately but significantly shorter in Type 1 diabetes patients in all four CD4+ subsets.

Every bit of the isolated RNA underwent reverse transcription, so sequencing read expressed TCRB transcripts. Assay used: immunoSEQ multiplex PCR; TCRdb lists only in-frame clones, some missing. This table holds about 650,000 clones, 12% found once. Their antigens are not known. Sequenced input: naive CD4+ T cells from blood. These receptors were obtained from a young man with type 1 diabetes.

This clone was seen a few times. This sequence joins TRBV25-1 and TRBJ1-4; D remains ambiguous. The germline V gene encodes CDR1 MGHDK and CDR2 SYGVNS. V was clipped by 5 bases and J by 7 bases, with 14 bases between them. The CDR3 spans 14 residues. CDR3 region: CASSTPGVGEKLFF. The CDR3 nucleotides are TGTGCCAGCAGTACACCAGGTGTAGGTGAAAAACTGTTTTTT. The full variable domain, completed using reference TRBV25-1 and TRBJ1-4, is EADIYQTPRYLVIGTGKKITLECSQTMGHDKMYWYQQDPGMELHLIHYSYGVNSTEKGDLSSESTVSRIRTEHFPLTLESARPSHTSQYLCASSTPGVGEKLFFGSGTQLSVL.

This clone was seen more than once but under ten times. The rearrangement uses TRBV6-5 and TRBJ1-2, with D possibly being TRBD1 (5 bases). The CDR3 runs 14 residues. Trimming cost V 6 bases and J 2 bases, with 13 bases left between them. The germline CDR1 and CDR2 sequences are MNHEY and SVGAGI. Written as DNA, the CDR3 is TGTGCCAGCAGCCGACGGGGGGGGAACTATGGCTACACCTTC. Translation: CASSRRGGNYGYTF.

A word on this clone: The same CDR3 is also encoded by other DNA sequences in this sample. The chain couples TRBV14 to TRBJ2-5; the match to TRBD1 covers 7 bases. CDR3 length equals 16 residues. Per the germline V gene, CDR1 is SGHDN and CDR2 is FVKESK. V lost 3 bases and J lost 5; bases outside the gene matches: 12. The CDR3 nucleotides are TGTGCCAGCAGCCAGATGGCAGGGGGACGGTGGGAGACCCAGTACTTC. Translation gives CASSQMAGGRWETQYF.

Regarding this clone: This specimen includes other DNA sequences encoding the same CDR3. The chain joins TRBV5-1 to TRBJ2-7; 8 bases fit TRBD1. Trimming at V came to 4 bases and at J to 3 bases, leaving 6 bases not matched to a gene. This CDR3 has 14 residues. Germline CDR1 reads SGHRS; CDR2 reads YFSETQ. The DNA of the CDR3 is TGCGCCAGCAGCCCGGACAGGGAGGACTACGAGCAGTACTTC. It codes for CASSPDREDYEQYF.

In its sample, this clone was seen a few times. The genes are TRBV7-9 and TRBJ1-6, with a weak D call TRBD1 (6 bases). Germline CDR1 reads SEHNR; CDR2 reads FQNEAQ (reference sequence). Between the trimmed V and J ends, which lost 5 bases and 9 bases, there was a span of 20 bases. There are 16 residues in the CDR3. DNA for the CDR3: TGTGCCAGCAGCGCCAAAGGACAGACCTGGGCTTCACCCCTCCACTTT. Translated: CASSAKGQTWASPLHF.

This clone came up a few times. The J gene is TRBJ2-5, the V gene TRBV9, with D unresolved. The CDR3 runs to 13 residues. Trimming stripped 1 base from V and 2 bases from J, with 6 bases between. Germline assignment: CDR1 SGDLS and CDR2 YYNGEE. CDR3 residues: CASSVLGQETQYF. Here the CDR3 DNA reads TGTGCCAGCAGCGTATTGGGGCAAGAGACCCAGTACTTC.

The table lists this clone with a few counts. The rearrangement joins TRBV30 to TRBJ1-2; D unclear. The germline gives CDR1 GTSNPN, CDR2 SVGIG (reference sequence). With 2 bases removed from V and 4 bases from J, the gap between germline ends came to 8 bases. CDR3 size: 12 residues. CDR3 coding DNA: TGTGCCTGGAGTCCGAGGGCCTATGGCTACACCTTC. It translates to CAWSPRAYGYTF.

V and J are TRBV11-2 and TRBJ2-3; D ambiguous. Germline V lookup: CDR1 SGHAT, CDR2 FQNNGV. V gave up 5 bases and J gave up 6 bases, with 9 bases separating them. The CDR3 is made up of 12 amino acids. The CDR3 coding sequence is TGTGCCAGCAGCCCCCAATTGGATACGCAGTATTTT. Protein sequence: CASSPQLDTQYF.

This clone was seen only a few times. CDR3 DNA: TGTGCCAGCAGCCGACGGACTTCCAGTGGCGGGGAGCTGTTTTTT. Its protein is CASSRRTSSGGELFF. The rearrangement uses TRBV7-8 and TRBJ2-2; D is possibly TRBD2 (5 bases). This CDR3 is 15 amino acids long. The ends were cut back, 5 bases at V and 7 bases at J, with 17 bases in the middle. Germline loops: CDR1 SGHVS, CDR2 FQNEAQ.

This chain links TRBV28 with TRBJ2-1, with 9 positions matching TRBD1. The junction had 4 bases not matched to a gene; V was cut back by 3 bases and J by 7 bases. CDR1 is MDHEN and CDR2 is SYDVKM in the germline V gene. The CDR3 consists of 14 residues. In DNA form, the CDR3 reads TGTGCCAGCAGTTTCGGGACAGGGTATAATGAGCAGTTCTTC. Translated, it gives CASSFGTGYNEQFF. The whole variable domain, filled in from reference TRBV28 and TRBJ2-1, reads DVKVTQSSRYLVKRTGEKVFLECVQDMDHENMFWYRQDPGLGLRLIYFSYDVKMKEKGDIPEGYSVSREKKERFSLILESASTNQTSMYLCASSFGTGYNEQFFGPGTRLTVL.

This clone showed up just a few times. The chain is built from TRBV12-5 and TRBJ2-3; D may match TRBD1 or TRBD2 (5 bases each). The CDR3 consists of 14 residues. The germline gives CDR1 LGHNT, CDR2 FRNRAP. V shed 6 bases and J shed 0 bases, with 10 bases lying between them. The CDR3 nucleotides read TGTGCTAGTGGCGCCGGGGACAGCACAGATACGCAGTATTTT. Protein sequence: CASGAGDSTDTQYF. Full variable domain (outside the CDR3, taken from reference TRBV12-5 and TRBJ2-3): DARVTQTPRHKVTEMGQEVTMRCQPILGHNTVFWYRQTMMQGLELLAYFRNRAPLDDSGMPKDRFSAEMPDATLATLKIQPSEPRDSAVYFCASGAGDSTDTQYFGPGTRLTVL.

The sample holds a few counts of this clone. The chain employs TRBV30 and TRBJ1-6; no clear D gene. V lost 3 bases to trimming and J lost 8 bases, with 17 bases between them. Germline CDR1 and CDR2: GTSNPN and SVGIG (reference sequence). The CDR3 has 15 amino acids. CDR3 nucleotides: TGTGCCTGGAGCGCACGCGGGCCTGCGGATTCACCCCTCCACTTT. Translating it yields CAWSARGPADSPLHF.

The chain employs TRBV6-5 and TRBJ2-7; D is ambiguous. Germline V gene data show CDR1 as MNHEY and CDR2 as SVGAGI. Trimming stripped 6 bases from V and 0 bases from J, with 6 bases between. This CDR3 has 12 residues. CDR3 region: CASRSPSYEQYF. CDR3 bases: TGTGCCAGCAGGTCACCCTCCTACGAGCAGTACTTC.

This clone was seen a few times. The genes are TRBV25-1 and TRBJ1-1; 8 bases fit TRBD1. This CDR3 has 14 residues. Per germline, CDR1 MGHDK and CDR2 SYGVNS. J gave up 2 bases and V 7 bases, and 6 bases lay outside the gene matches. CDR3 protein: CASNRGYGNTEAFF. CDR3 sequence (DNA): TGTGCCAGCAACAGGGGGTATGGAAACACTGAAGCTTTCTTT.

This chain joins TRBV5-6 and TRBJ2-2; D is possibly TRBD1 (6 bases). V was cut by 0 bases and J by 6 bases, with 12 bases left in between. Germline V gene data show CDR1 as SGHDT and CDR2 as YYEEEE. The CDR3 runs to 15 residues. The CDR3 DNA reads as TGTGCCAGCAGCTTGGGCAGGGGTTTCGCCGGGGAGCTGTTTTTT. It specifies CASSLGRGFAGELFF.

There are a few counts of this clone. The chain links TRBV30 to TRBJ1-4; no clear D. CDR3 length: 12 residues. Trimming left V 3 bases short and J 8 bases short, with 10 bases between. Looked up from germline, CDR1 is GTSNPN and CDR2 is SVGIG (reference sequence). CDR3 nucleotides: TGTGCCTGGAGGATACCCCAGGAAAAACTGTTTTTT. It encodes CAWRIPQEKLFF.

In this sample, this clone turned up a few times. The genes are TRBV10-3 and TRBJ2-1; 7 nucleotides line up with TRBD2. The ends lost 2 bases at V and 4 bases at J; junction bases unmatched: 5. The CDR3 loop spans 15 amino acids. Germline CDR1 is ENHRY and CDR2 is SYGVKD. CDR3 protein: CAISERPAGYNEQFF. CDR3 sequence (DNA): TGTGCCATCAGTGAGCGCCCAGCGGGATACAATGAGCAGTTCTTC.